This TCR beta chain originates from a study of control samples from healthy donors and cancer patients. This CDR3 contains 14 residues. The germline V and J ends were trimmed by 8 bases and 2 bases, with 14 bases remaining between them. Germline values: CDR1 MDHEN, CDR2 SYDVKM. Sequencing was performed with immunoSEQ multiplex PCR; in TCRdb, only in-frame clones are kept and a portion is missing. The sample carries fewer than 200,000 clones, roughly 92% recorded once. The TCR originated in a man aged 25 to 40 in good health. V gene TRBV28 combines with J gene TRBJ2-3, with D unresolved. The sample taken for sequencing was blood. CDR3 nucleotides: TGTGCCAGCCGGCGTGGTGGGGACACAGATACGCAGTATTTT. It codes for CASRRGGDTDTQYF.